This record covers a single T cell receptor (beta chain). The data stem from a study of control samples from healthy donors and cancer patients. This CDR3 region has 16 residues. Germline V gene sequence: CDR1 SGHRS, CDR2 YFSETQ. Trimming cost V 4 bases and J 6 bases; bases outside gene matches: 12. Libraries were prepared by immunoSEQ multiplex PCR; TCRdb keeps only in-frame clonotypes and omits some of them. This table holds 200,000 or so clones, roughly 94% found once. The source material was blood. V gene TRBV5-1 combines with J gene TRBJ2-2; TRBD1 matches at 7 bases. This sequence originates from a man over 45 in good health. The CDR3 protein is CASSPLPTGQSGELFF. CDR3 nucleotide sequence: TGCGCCAGCAGCCCCCTCCCGACAGGGCAGTCCGGGGAGCTGTTTTTT.